The rows below give T cell receptor beta chains drawn from one sample of a study of glioma-infiltrating T cells after dendritic cell vaccination. TCRdb's table, derived via immunoSEQ multiplex PCR, lists solely in-frame clones and lacks some. The sample lists 100,000 or so clones; 90% were seen once. Sequencing used blood, obtained after dendritic cell vaccination. These receptors originate from a human donor with glioblastoma. CDR3s include the opening cysteine and the closing phenylalanine or tryptophan. A D gene is named only where the DNA matches it firmly.

v_call: TRBV9; j_call: TRBJ2-7; d_call: NA; cdr3_aa: CASSGGQRTYEQYF
v_call: TRBV5-4; j_call: TRBJ2-7; d_call: TRBD2; cdr3_aa: CASSSFAGGQISAYEQYF
v_call: TRBV30; j_call: TRBJ2-7; d_call: TRBD1; cdr3_aa: CAWSDRDRDYEQYF
v_call: TRBV7-9; j_call: TRBJ2-2; d_call: NA; cdr3_aa: CASILSSTSAGELFF
v_call: TRBV15; j_call: TRBJ2-5; d_call: NA; cdr3_aa: CATRTQLATEETQYF
v_call: TRBV6-5; j_call: TRBJ1-4; d_call: TRBD1; cdr3_aa: CASSPGTANEKLFF
v_call: TRBV6-5; j_call: TRBJ1-1; d_call: TRBD1; cdr3_aa: CASSYLYRGITEAFF
v_call: TRBV6-6; j_call: TRBJ2-1; d_call: TRBD2; cdr3_aa: CASRGGLAGGPQFF
v_call: TRBV27; j_call: TRBJ2-1; d_call: NA; cdr3_aa: CASSLSSGPYNEQFF
v_call: TRBV2; j_call: TRBJ2-5; d_call: TRBD2; cdr3_aa: CASSATSGGKETQYF
v_call: TRBV2; j_call: TRBJ2-7; d_call: TRBD1; cdr3_aa: CASGTGQHEQYF
v_call: TRBV2; j_call: TRBJ2-3; d_call: TRBD2; cdr3_aa: CASPRERGTTDTQYF
v_call: TRBV6-5; j_call: TRBJ2-5; d_call: TRBD2; cdr3_aa: CASQPGGRQTQYF
v_call: TRBV2; j_call: TRBJ2-2; d_call: TRBD2; cdr3_aa: CASMTSSNTGELFF
v_call: TRBV5-1; j_call: TRBJ1-4; d_call: TRBD1; cdr3_aa: CASSPGTGGEKLFF
v_call: TRBV2; j_call: TRBJ2-2; d_call: TRBD1; cdr3_aa: CASRGTGRTTGELFF
v_call: TRBV4-1; j_call: TRBJ2-5; d_call: NA; cdr3_aa: CASSQDEPTRWGTLKETQYF
v_call: TRBV2; j_call: TRBJ1-4; d_call: NA; cdr3_aa: CASSEDRSNEKLFF
v_call: TRBV6-1; j_call: TRBJ1-5; d_call: NA; cdr3_aa: CASSEALVGTDQPQHF
v_call: TRBV7-9; j_call: TRBJ1-2; d_call: NA; cdr3_aa: CASSLVANYGYTF
v_call: TRBV2; j_call: TRBJ1-2; d_call: NA; cdr3_aa: CASRPGGVSGYTF
v_call: TRBV30; j_call: TRBJ2-7; d_call: NA; cdr3_aa: CAWSQLAAGQQYF
v_call: TRBV6-6; j_call: TRBJ2-1; d_call: TRBD1; cdr3_aa: CASSPGTVQEQFF
v_call: TRBV6-5; j_call: TRBJ2-4; d_call: NA; cdr3_aa: CASIPFNRDLVQYF
v_call: TRBV2; j_call: TRBJ1-2; d_call: NA; cdr3_aa: CASSQQGNYGYTF
v_call: TRBV7-8; j_call: TRBJ2-2; d_call: TRBD2; cdr3_aa: CASRQGRGSITGELFF
v_call: TRBV11-3; j_call: TRBJ2-1; d_call: NA; cdr3_aa: CASSSSGTYNEQFF
v_call: TRBV2; j_call: TRBJ1-1; d_call: TRBD1; cdr3_aa: CASSEGMTGEVTEAFF
v_call: TRBV19; j_call: TRBJ2-5; d_call: TRBD1; cdr3_aa: CASSIDSRGLETQYF
v_call: TRBV7-7; j_call: TRBJ2-3; d_call: NA; cdr3_aa: CASSLSSSDTQYF
v_call: TRBV18; j_call: TRBJ2-3; d_call: NA; cdr3_aa: CASSLGGSLRDTQYF
v_call: TRBV5-1; j_call: TRBJ2-7; d_call: TRBD2; cdr3_aa: CASSLLASGGVEQYF
v_call: TRBV4-1; j_call: TRBJ1-4; d_call: TRBD1; cdr3_aa: CASSHPTGRGGKNEKLFF
v_call: TRBV6-1; j_call: TRBJ1-4; d_call: TRBD1; cdr3_aa: CASSEVGQGVLANEKLFF
v_call: TRBV6-5; j_call: TRBJ1-2; d_call: NA; cdr3_aa: CASSYAPVNYGYTF
v_call: TRBV7-2; j_call: TRBJ1-3; d_call: TRBD1; cdr3_aa: CASRDPGQSSGNTIYF
v_call: TRBV11-2; j_call: TRBJ2-5; d_call: NA; cdr3_aa: CASSLDPGALSTQYF
v_call: TRBV18; j_call: TRBJ1-2; d_call: TRBD1; cdr3_aa: CASSPGQHYGYTF
v_call: TRBV30; j_call: TRBJ1-3; d_call: NA; cdr3_aa: CAWSVLISGNTIYF
v_call: TRBV5-1; j_call: TRBJ2-3; d_call: TRBD2; cdr3_aa: CASSYYASGGVTDTQYF
v_call: TRBV5-1; j_call: TRBJ2-5; d_call: TRBD2; cdr3_aa: CASSLAGTSGESQYF
v_call: TRBV19; j_call: TRBJ2-7; d_call: TRBD2; cdr3_aa: CASSRGRGESSYEQYF
v_call: TRBV19; j_call: TRBJ2-3; d_call: TRBD2; cdr3_aa: CASSVRLAGGDVGTDTQYF
v_call: TRBV5-1; j_call: TRBJ2-5; d_call: NA; cdr3_aa: CASSPSAGSETQYF
v_call: TRBV19; j_call: TRBJ2-3; d_call: TRBD2; cdr3_aa: CASSKLAGGLVDTQYF
v_call: TRBV9; j_call: TRBJ2-2; d_call: TRBD1; cdr3_aa: CASSALDRDAGELFF
v_call: TRBV6-5; j_call: TRBJ1-2; d_call: NA; cdr3_aa: CASSGQKTYGYTF
v_call: TRBV2; j_call: TRBJ1-1; d_call: TRBD1; cdr3_aa: CASTGQGINTEAFF
v_call: TRBV7-9; j_call: TRBJ2-3; d_call: TRBD2; cdr3_aa: CASSTLRGGLPDTQYF
v_call: TRBV5-1; j_call: TRBJ2-3; d_call: NA; cdr3_aa: CASSPGITQYF
v_call: TRBV5-1; j_call: TRBJ2-1; d_call: NA; cdr3_aa: CASSWGGLKNEQFF
v_call: TRBV4-2; j_call: TRBJ2-7; d_call: NA; cdr3_aa: CASSPNRENTYEQYF
v_call: TRBV7-9; j_call: TRBJ2-7; d_call: NA; cdr3_aa: CASSRLQSSYEQYF
v_call: TRBV2; j_call: TRBJ1-1; d_call: TRBD1; cdr3_aa: CASRARTGGNTEAFF
v_call: TRBV2; j_call: TRBJ2-1; d_call: TRBD2; cdr3_aa: CAIEREVSYNEQFF
v_call: TRBV19; j_call: TRBJ2-5; d_call: TRBD2; cdr3_aa: CASRSGLAGQETQYF
v_call: TRBV11-3; j_call: TRBJ1-2; d_call: TRBD1; cdr3_aa: CASSGQGIGGYTF
v_call: TRBV4-1; j_call: TRBJ2-7; d_call: TRBD2; cdr3_aa: CASSQVGGRAYEQYF
v_call: TRBV29-1; j_call: TRBJ2-3; d_call: TRBD2; cdr3_aa: CSVNSGGGTDTQYF
v_call: TRBV6-5; j_call: TRBJ2-7; d_call: NA; cdr3_aa: CASSRSAGPYEQYF